This is a list of T cell receptor beta chains from one sample in a study of monozygotic twins with cystic fibrosis. Some clones are missing from TCRdb's copy, which holds only in-frame ones; the method was immunoSEQ multiplex PCR. The profile shows around 27,000 clones, 90% of them singletons. Source material: blood. These receptors were obtained from a girl aged 2-9 years with cystic fibrosis. Each CDR3 is given with its conserved first and last residue. D genes are given only for firm matches. Clone size appears in some rows only: once, few, many, or a class for an expanded clone.

j_gene | abundance | v_gene | d_gene | CDR3aa | CDR3nt
TRBJ1-3 | NA | TRBV10-3 | NA | CAISEFFVGASSGNTIYF | TGTGCCATCAGTGAGTTTTTCGTAGGGGCGAGCTCTGGAAACACCATATATTTT
TRBJ2-2 | NA | TRBV30 | TRBD2 | CALRWRGSYTGELFF | TGTGCCCTCCGGTGGCGGGGGAGCTACACCGGGGAGCTGTTTTTT
TRBJ1-2 | NA | TRBV4-1 | NA | CASSQFEGLFNGYTF | TGCGCCAGCAGCCAATTTGAGGGTTTATTTAATGGCTACACCTTC
TRBJ2-5 | NA | TRBV4-3 | TRBD2 | CASSQDPTGIGGAQYF | TGCGCCAGCAGCCAAGACCCTACGGGCATCGGGGGGGCCCAGTACTTC
TRBJ2-7 | NA | TRBV10-3 | NA | CAIKPPGLGYEQYF | TGTGCCATCAAGCCCCCCGGGCTGGGGTACGAGCAGTACTTC
TRBJ2-7 | NA | TRBV5-1 | NA | CASSPEVSYEQYF | TGCGCCAGCAGCCCGGAGGTTAGTTACGAGCAGTACTTC
TRBJ2-1 | NA | TRBV14 | TRBD1 | CASSKLGEDRGYQFF | TGTGCCAGCAGTAAATTGGGGGAGGACAGGGGGTATCAGTTCTTC
TRBJ1-6 | few | TRBV7-8 | NA | CASSLNRGRSSYNSPLHF | TGTGCCAGCAGCTTAAACCGCGGCCGGAGCTCCTATAATTCACCCCTCCACTTT
TRBJ1-2 | NA | TRBV5-4 | NA | CASSLWIQGIDTF | TGTGCCAGCAGCCTATGGATACAGGGAATCGACACCTTC
TRBJ2-7 | NA | TRBV5-5 | NA | CASSLVGVPDEQYF | TGTGCCAGCAGCTTGGTGGGGGTCCCCGACGAGCAGTACTTC
TRBJ2-7 | NA | TRBV5-1 | TRBD2 | CASSSAGGLYEQYF | TGCGCCAGCAGTTCAGCGGGGGGGCTCTACGAGCAGTACTTC
TRBJ2-7 | few | TRBV2 | NA | CASSEGGPTYEQYF | TGTGCCAGCAGTGAAGGGGGCCCGACCTACGAGCAGTACTTC
TRBJ1-2 | NA | TRBV4-2 | NA | CASSLWGVYGYTF | TGTGCCAGCAGCCTTTGGGGTGTCTATGGCTACACCTTC
TRBJ2-1 | NA | TRBV7-9 | NA | CASSLPGTLSYNEQFF | TGTGCCAGCAGCTTACCCGGGACTCTCTCCTACAATGAGCAGTTCTTC
TRBJ2-5 | NA | TRBV6-6 | NA | CASSYGPERTGETQYF | TGTGCCAGCAGTTACGGGCCAGAGCGTACCGGGGAGACCCAGTACTTC
TRBJ2-4 | once | TRBV6-1 | TRBD2 | CASSEYVAGGPGTKNIQYF | TGTGCCAGCAGTGAATATGTAGCGGGGGGGCCGGGGACCAAAAACATTCAGTACTTC
TRBJ1-2 | NA | TRBV7-2 | NA | CASSGVTGPEDGYTF | TGTGCCAGCAGCGGGGTAACAGGGCCCGAGGATGGCTACACCTTC
TRBJ2-5 | NA | TRBV7-2 | NA | CASSGARLAQYF | TGTGCCAGCAGCGGAGCCAGGTTGGCCCAGTACTTC
TRBJ1-6 | NA | TRBV4-3 | NA | CASSRGSSYNSPLHF | TGCGCCAGCAGCCGAGGGAGCTCCTATAATTCACCCCTCCACTTT
TRBJ1-1 | NA | TRBV7-9 | NA | CASSSDRSEAFF | TGTGCCAGCAGCTCCGACAGGTCAGAAGCTTTCTTT
TRBJ2-7 | NA | TRBV7-2 | TRBD1 | CASSLAWTGVNEQYF | TGTGCCAGCAGCTTAGCGTGGACAGGGGTAAACGAGCAGTACTTC
TRBJ2-1 | NA | TRBV5-4 | TRBD2 | CASSFSGVRLNEQFF | TGTGCCAGCAGCTTTAGCGGGGTTCGCCTCAATGAGCAGTTCTTC
TRBJ2-3 | NA | TRBV7-9 | NA | CASSHLPVSQGDTQYF | TGTGCCAGCAGCCACCTCCCGGTATCGCAGGGTGATACGCAGTATTTT
TRBJ1-4 | NA | TRBV2 | TRBD1 | CASSAPKGQGREEKLFF | TGTGCCAGCAGTGCCCCGAAGGGACAGGGGCGAGAGGAAAAACTGTTTTTT
TRBJ2-3 | NA | TRBV4-2 | TRBD2 | CASSQDSITSGSSSTDTQYF | TGTGCCAGCAGCCAAGATTCCATAACTAGCGGGTCTTCTAGCACAGATACGCAGTATTTT
TRBJ1-2 | NA | TRBV6-6 | NA | CASTGTDYCHF | TGTGCCAGCACAGGAACGGATTACTGCCACTTC
TRBJ2-3 | NA | TRBV7-2 | NA | CASSPRDTLTDTQYF | TGTGCCAGCAGCCCCAGGGACACCCTCACAGATACGCAGTATTTT
TRBJ1-2 | NA | TRBV5-5 | NA | CASSLDPTNYGYTF | TGTGCCAGCAGCTTGGATCCCACTAACTATGGCTACACCTTC
TRBJ1-2 | NA | TRBV2 | NA | CASSPPLGGFYGYTF | TGTGCCAGCAGTCCTCCTTTGGGGGGTTTCTATGGCTACACCTTC
TRBJ2-2 | NA | TRBV4-1 | TRBD2 | CASSQGTRVTGELFF | TGCGCCAGCAGCCAAGGGACTAGAGTTACGGGGGAGCTGTTTTTT
TRBJ1-1 | NA | TRBV6-5 | NA | CASSYAPDKTNTEAFF | TGTGCCAGCAGTTACGCCCCGGACAAGACGAACACTGAAGCTTTCTTT
TRBJ2-3 | NA | TRBV9 | NA | CASSVDGSLSTDTQYF | TGTGCCAGCAGCGTAGACGGAAGCTTAAGCACAGATACGCAGTATTTT
TRBJ1-2 | NA | TRBV21-1 | NA | CASSKYFVELGGYTF | TGTGCCAGCAGCAAATATTTCGTTGAGTTAGGTGGCTACACCTTC
TRBJ2-5 | NA | TRBV19 | TRBD2 | CASSWTSRETQYF | TGTGCCAGCTCTTGGACTAGTCGCGAGACCCAGTACTTC
TRBJ2-5 | NA | TRBV6-5 | NA | CASSYSHSGETQYF | TGTGCCAGCAGTTACTCTCATAGTGGGGAGACCCAGTACTTC
TRBJ1-1 | once | TRBV29-1 | TRBD1 | CSVRDRVYTEAFF | TGCAGCGTACGAGACAGGGTATACACTGAAGCTTTCTTT